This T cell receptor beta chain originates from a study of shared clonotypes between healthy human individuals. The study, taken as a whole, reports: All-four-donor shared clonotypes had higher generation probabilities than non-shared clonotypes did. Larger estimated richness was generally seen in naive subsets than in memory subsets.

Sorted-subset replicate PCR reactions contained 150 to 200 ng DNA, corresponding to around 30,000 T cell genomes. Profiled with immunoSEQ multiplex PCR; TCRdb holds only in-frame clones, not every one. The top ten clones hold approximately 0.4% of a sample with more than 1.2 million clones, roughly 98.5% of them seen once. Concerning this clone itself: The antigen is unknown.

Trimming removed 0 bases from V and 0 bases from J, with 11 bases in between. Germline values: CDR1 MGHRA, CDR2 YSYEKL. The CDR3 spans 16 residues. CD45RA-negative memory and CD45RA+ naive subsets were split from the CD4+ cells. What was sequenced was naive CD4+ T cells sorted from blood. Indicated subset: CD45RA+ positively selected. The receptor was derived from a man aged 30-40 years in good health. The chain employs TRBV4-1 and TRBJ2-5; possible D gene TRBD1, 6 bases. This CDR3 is CASSQDDRKYQETQYF. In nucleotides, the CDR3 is TGCGCCAGCAGCCAAGATGACAGGAAGTACCAAGAGACCCAGTACTTC.